This record covers a single T cell receptor beta chain. Its antigen is not identified. The data are from a study of T cell repertoires in cytomegalovirus infection. Study overall: Public TCR beta signatures marked donors with CMV infection and the matching HLA.

TCRdb passed the reads through MiXCR, listing each CDR3 protein once. The profile shows about 180,000 distinct CDR3 sequences, around an eighth of them singletons. V was shortened by 1 base and J by 8 bases, with 11 bases between the two germline ends. The length of the CDR3 is 12 residues. Germline lookup yields CDR1 SQVTM and CDR2 ANQGSEA. Study-level points and caveats: HLA-C-restricted CMV-specific TCR beta clonotypes prevailed in the ex vivo response. Accumulated public TCR beta family frequency recognized individuals carrying CMV together with the relevant HLA.

The V call is TRBV29-1, the J call TRBJ1-2; TRBD1 might be the D (5 bases). This clonotype originated in a human donor in good health (CMV status not recorded). Some clones in this sample may be carry-over from other donors' samples. Sequencing was carried out using PBMCs. This CDR3 is CSVEAAGTGYTF. The CDR3, as DNA: TGCAGCGTTGAAGCCGCCGGGACCGGCTACACCTTC.